This T cell receptor (beta chain) appears in the sequencing data of a study of blood T cell repertoires in COVID-19. Under the authors' procedure: Estimation of nucleated cell counts was performed using reference gene primer amplification. This table comes from immunoSEQ multiplex PCR, and its TCRdb copy is limited to in-frame clones, with some not included. V and J calls plus clone size are reproduced from that table; the DNA served to infer D and trimming. The data contain approximately 46,000 clones, 80% to 90% of them seen just once; the ten biggest clones take up about a sixth. This clone was seen only once. V lost 4 bases and J 4 bases, leaving 7 bases between the germline ends. The CDR3 runs 12 residues. Germline CDR1 reads SGHTA; CDR2 reads FQGNSA.

The sample taken for sequencing was peripheral blood. This clonotype originated in an older man with active COVID-19. The chain employs TRBV7-2 and TRBJ1-2, with D tentatively TRBD1 (6 bases). CDR3 in amino acids: CASSSDSYGYTF. The CDR3 DNA follows: TGTGCCAGCAGCTCGGACAGCTATGGCTACACCTTC.